These T cell receptor beta chains were read from a single sample in a study of cytomegalovirus exposure and HLA in healthy donors. Assay used: immunoSEQ multiplex PCR; TCRdb lists only in-frame clones, some missing. The sample includes about 130,000 clones, 75% to 80% of them seen just once. The sequenced material came from PBMCs. These receptors were collected from a woman aged 60-70 years in good health and CMV-seronegative. Both conserved end residues are part of each CDR3. D genes are given only for firm matches. Part of the rows lack a size; the others show once, few, many or a class for expanded clones.

size: NA
J: TRBJ1-5
D: NA
V: TRBV5-1
CDR3: CASSSDGTNAQPQHF
DNA: TGCGCCAGCAGCTCGGATGGGACTAATGCTCAGCCCCAGCATTTT

size: once
J: TRBJ2-3
D: NA
V: TRBV19
CDR3: CAGGSTDTQYF
DNA: TGTGCCGGGGGGAGCACAGATACGCAGTATTTT

size: few
J: TRBJ2-3
D: TRBD2
V: TRBV5-4
CDR3: CASSEPGGQADTQYF
DNA: TGTGCCAGCAGTGAGCCGGGGGGGCAGGCAGATACGCAGTATTTT

size: NA
J: TRBJ1-1
D: NA
V: TRBV28
CDR3: CASIPAAGPLNTEAFF
DNA: TGTGCCAGCATTCCTGCCGCGGGTCCCCTGAACACTGAAGCTTTCTTT

size: NA
J: TRBJ2-6
D: NA
V: TRBV6-1
CDR3: CASSDNRASGANVLTF
DNA: TGTGCCAGCAGTGATAACAGGGCCTCTGGGGCCAACGTCCTGACTTTC

size: NA
J: TRBJ2-3
D: TRBD2
V: TRBV19
CDR3: CASSRGLGREDTQYF
DNA: TGTGCCAGTAGTAGGGGATTGGGGAGGGAGGATACGCAGTATTTT

size: NA
J: TRBJ1-1
D: TRBD1
V: TRBV5-1
CDR3: CASSLQGVRTEAFF
DNA: TGCGCCAGCAGCTTACAGGGGGTACGGACTGAAGCTTTCTTT

size: NA
J: TRBJ2-7
D: TRBD2
V: TRBV30
CDR3: CAWSEGLAGLYEQYF
DNA: TGTGCCTGGAGTGAGGGACTAGCGGGACTCTACGAGCAGTACTTC

size: few
J: TRBJ2-3
D: TRBD2
V: TRBV27
CDR3: CASTLGAGYGTDTQYF
DNA: TGTGCCAGCACCCTCGGAGCGGGGTACGGCACAGATACGCAGTATTTT

size: few
J: TRBJ2-7
D: NA
V: TRBV7-3
CDR3: CASRGQGSYEQYF
DNA: TGTGCCAGCAGAGGCCAGGGTTCCTACGAGCAGTACTTC

size: NA
J: TRBJ1-2
D: NA
V: TRBV27
CDR3: CASSSPSGPYGYTF
DNA: TGTGCCAGCAGTTCGCCCAGCGGGCCCTATGGCTACACCTTC

size: NA
J: TRBJ1-4
D: TRBD1
V: TRBV5-1
CDR3: CASSFRTGGEKLFF
DNA: TGCGCCAGCAGCTTTAGGACAGGGGGGGAAAAACTGTTTTTT

size: NA
J: TRBJ2-7
D: TRBD1
V: TRBV27
CDR3: CASNEQGPSYEQYF
DNA: TGTGCCAGCAACGAACAGGGGCCCTCCTACGAGCAGTACTTC

size: NA
J: TRBJ1-1
D: NA
V: TRBV21-1
CDR3: CASISLVRGTGPPEAFF
DNA: TGTGCCAGCATCAGTTTAGTAAGAGGGACAGGGCCCCCTGAAGCTTTCTTT

size: NA
J: TRBJ2-4
D: NA
V: TRBV7-2
CDR3: CASSLPGMAKNIQYF
DNA: TGTGCCAGCAGCTTACCAGGGATGGCCAAAAACATTCAGTACTTC

size: NA
J: TRBJ1-2
D: NA
V: TRBV6-1
CDR3: CASSRGYWSGYTF
DNA: TGTGCCAGCAGTCGGGGATACTGGAGTGGCTACACCTTC

size: few
J: TRBJ2-2
D: TRBD2
V: TRBV13
CDR3: CASSPGLAGGPRKPGELFF
DNA: TGTGCCAGCAGCCCTGGTCTAGCGGGAGGCCCACGCAAACCCGGGGAGCTGTTTTTT

size: NA
J: TRBJ1-1
D: NA
V: TRBV14
CDR3: CASSQEQVLMNTEAFF
DNA: TGTGCCAGCAGCCAAGAACAGGTACTCATGAACACTGAAGCTTTCTTT

size: NA
J: TRBJ1-2
D: NA
V: TRBV10-2
CDR3: CASSESSHRAGDYGYTF
DNA: TGCGCCAGCAGTGAGTCCTCACACCGAGCAGGCGACTATGGCTACACCTTC

size: NA
J: TRBJ2-7
D: NA
V: TRBV7-2
CDR3: CASSSRSQRASSEQYF
DNA: TGTGCCAGCAGCTCACGCTCCCAGCGGGCTTCCTCCGAGCAGTACTTC

size: NA
J: TRBJ2-7
D: TRBD1
V: TRBV28
CDR3: CASSHYGRGSSYEQYF
DNA: TGTGCCAGCAGTCACTATGGCAGGGGGAGCTCCTACGAGCAGTACTTC

size: NA
J: TRBJ2-7
D: TRBD1
V: TRBV11-2
CDR3: CASSLTGTGGYEQYF
DNA: TGTGCCAGCAGTTTAACCGGGACAGGGGGCTACGAGCAGTACTTC

size: few
J: TRBJ1-1
D: NA
V: TRBV18
CDR3: CASSPIGNTEAFF
DNA: TGTGCCAGCTCTCCGATCGGGAACACTGAAGCTTTCTTT

size: NA
J: TRBJ2-7
D: TRBD2
V: TRBV28
CDR3: CASTQYRAGANEQYF
DNA: TGTGCCAGCACGCAGTATCGAGCGGGAGCCAACGAGCAGTACTTC

size: NA
J: TRBJ2-3
D: TRBD2
V: TRBV28
CDR3: CASSNAGDTDTQYF
DNA: TGTGCCAGCAGCAACGCGGGGGATACAGATACGCAGTATTTT

size: NA
J: TRBJ2-2
D: NA
V: TRBV4-2
CDR3: CASSQGGRYTGELFF
DNA: TGTGCCAGCAGCCAAGGTGGCAGATACACCGGGGAGCTGTTTTTT

size: NA
J: TRBJ2-7
D: TRBD2
V: TRBV5-6
CDR3: CASSWYAGTSSEQYF
DNA: TGTGCCAGCAGCTGGTACGCCGGGACTAGTTCCGAGCAGTACTTC

size: NA
J: TRBJ2-3
D: TRBD1
V: TRBV18
CDR3: CASSPDRVTDTQYF
DNA: TGTGCCAGCTCACCGGACAGGGTTACAGATACGCAGTATTTT

size: NA
J: TRBJ2-1
D: NA
V: TRBV4-1
CDR3: CASSQPFEDRHNEQFF
DNA: TGCGCCAGCAGCCAACCCTTTGAAGACAGGCACAATGAGCAGTTCTTC

size: NA
J: TRBJ2-1
D: TRBD1
V: TRBV18
CDR3: CASSPQTGTPYNEQFF
DNA: TGTGCCAGCTCACCTCAGACAGGGACCCCCTACAATGAGCAGTTCTTC

size: once
J: TRBJ1-4
D: TRBD1
V: TRBV5-1
CDR3: CASSLGDRGPEKLFF
DNA: TGCGCCAGCAGCTTGGGGGACAGGGGTCCTGAAAAACTGTTTTTT

size: NA
J: TRBJ1-5
D: NA
V: TRBV6-5
CDR3: CASSRDKGGSQHF
DNA: TGTGCCAGCAGCCGGGACAAAGGTGGATCCCAGCATTTT

size: NA
J: TRBJ2-4
D: NA
V: TRBV29-1
CDR3: CSVVGRDTIQYF
DNA: TGCAGCGTTGTGGGCAGGGACACCATTCAGTACTTC

size: NA
J: TRBJ1-3
D: NA
V: TRBV6-5
CDR3: CASSLTVSGNTIYF
DNA: TGTGCCAGCAGTTTGACAGTCTCTGGAAACACCATATATTTT

size: NA
J: TRBJ2-7
D: NA
V: TRBV5-1
CDR3: CASSFGSFQNEQYF
DNA: TGCGCCAGCAGCTTCGGGAGTTTTCAGAACGAGCAGTACTTC

size: NA
J: TRBJ2-2
D: NA
V: TRBV7-9
CDR3: CSSSRDTGELFF
DNA: TGTTCCAGCAGCCGGGACACCGGGGAGCTGTTTTTT

size: few
J: TRBJ2-1
D: TRBD2
V: TRBV19
CDR3: CASTPGRTRGHEQFF
DNA: TGTGCCAGTACCCCCGGCAGGACTAGGGGCCATGAGCAGTTCTTC

size: NA
J: TRBJ2-1
D: TRBD2
V: TRBV25-1
CDR3: CASSEWGGRAGDEQFF
DNA: TGTGCCAGCAGTGAATGGGGCGGGAGGGCCGGGGATGAGCAGTTCTTC

size: NA
J: TRBJ1-1
D: TRBD1
V: TRBV5-5
CDR3: CASSLVGPQGGTEAFF
DNA: TGTGCCAGCAGCTTGGTGGGCCCGCAGGGGGGAACTGAAGCTTTCTTT

size: NA
J: TRBJ1-5
D: TRBD1
V: TRBV28
CDR3: CASSLWSRDRGPNQPQHF
DNA: TGTGCCAGCAGTTTATGGTCTCGGGACAGGGGGCCCAATCAGCCCCAGCATTTT

size: NA
J: TRBJ2-7
D: NA
V: TRBV13
CDR3: CASSPRQGGAYEQYF
DNA: TGTGCCAGCAGCCCTCGGCAGGGTGGAGCCTACGAGCAGTACTTC

size: NA
J: TRBJ2-7
D: NA
V: TRBV9
CDR3: CASSVDGASSEQYF
DNA: TGTGCCAGCAGCGTAGATGGAGCAAGTAGCGAGCAGTACTTC

size: NA
J: TRBJ1-2
D: NA
V: TRBV15
CDR3: CATSRGLGRALYGYTF
DNA: TGTGCCACCAGCAGAGGCCTTGGCAGGGCTCTCTATGGCTACACCTTC

size: NA
J: TRBJ2-7
D: NA
V: TRBV27
CDR3: CASSPGMEYEQYF
DNA: TGTGCCAGCAGCCCCGGGATGGAGTACGAGCAGTACTTC

size: NA
J: TRBJ2-1
D: NA
V: TRBV27
CDR3: CASSLMAVRNEQFF
DNA: TGTGCCAGCAGTTTAATGGCCGTACGCAATGAGCAGTTCTTC

size: NA
J: TRBJ2-7
D: NA
V: TRBV28
CDR3: CASSPPPLAGEQYF
DNA: TGTGCCAGCAGTCCCCCCCCTCTGGCGGGGGAGCAGTACTTC

size: few
J: TRBJ1-1
D: TRBD1
V: TRBV16
CDR3: CASSQAGTGKPPTEAFF
DNA: TGTGCCAGCAGCCAGGCGGGGACAGGGAAGCCTCCCACTGAAGCTTTCTTT

size: NA
J: TRBJ1-1
D: NA
V: TRBV10-2
CDR3: CASLRAFF
DNA: TGCGCCAGCCTCCGAGCTTTCTTT

size: NA
J: TRBJ2-2
D: TRBD1
V: TRBV19
CDR3: CASSRTGAGELFF
DNA: TGTGCCAGTAGTAGAACAGGGGCCGGGGAGCTGTTTTTT

size: NA
J: TRBJ1-5
D: NA
V: TRBV5-1
CDR3: CASRRGPEDNQPQHF
DNA: TGCGCCAGCAGAAGAGGACCGGAGGACAATCAGCCCCAGCATTTT

size: NA
J: TRBJ1-6
D: TRBD1
V: TRBV27
CDR3: CASRRQGGSPLHF
DNA: TGTGCCAGCAGGAGACAGGGTGGTTCACCCCTCCACTTT

size: NA
J: TRBJ2-3
D: TRBD2
V: TRBV28
CDR3: CASSPSWAGGTDTQYF
DNA: TGTGCCAGCAGCCCCTCGTGGGCGGGGGGAACAGATACGCAGTATTTT

size: NA
J: TRBJ1-1
D: TRBD1
V: TRBV18
CDR3: CASSPEGQTNTEAFF
DNA: TGTGCCAGCTCACCGGAGGGACAGACGAACACTGAAGCTTTCTTT

size: NA
J: TRBJ2-1
D: TRBD2
V: TRBV7-3
CDR3: CASSPLAGVGNEQFF
DNA: TGTGCCAGCAGCCCGCTAGCGGGAGTTGGCAATGAGCAGTTCTTC

size: NA
J: TRBJ1-4
D: NA
V: TRBV28
CDR3: CASRGPTNEKLFF
DNA: TGTGCCAGCAGGGGCCCAACTAATGAAAAACTGTTTTTT

size: NA
J: TRBJ2-7
D: TRBD2
V: TRBV28
CDR3: CASTLSPSGMGNEQYF
DNA: TGTGCCAGCACCCTATCCCCTAGCGGGATGGGGAACGAGCAGTACTTC

size: NA
J: TRBJ2-7
D: TRBD2
V: TRBV4-1
CDR3: CASSPSTSGSGYEQYF
DNA: TGCGCCAGCAGCCCCTCGACTAGCGGGAGTGGATACGAGCAGTACTTC

size: few
J: TRBJ1-5
D: TRBD1
V: TRBV19
CDR3: CASSIFRQGVSSWTPPQHF
DNA: TGTGCCAGTAGTATTTTCAGGCAGGGGGTCTCGTCTTGGACCCCGCCCCAGCATTTT